This T cell receptor (beta chain) came from a study of T cells after posttransplantation cyclophosphamide (dated by TCRdb to 2016 to 2018). Concerning the study at large: Using TRB sequencing, the study followed how the T cell repertoire reconstituted after myeloablative bone marrow transplantation in which posttransplantation cyclophosphamide served as GVHD prophylaxis. TRB sequencing was also done on up to roughly 3 additional blood samples from 2 to 5.2 years after transplant in 3 patients, and on pretransplant blood from 4 patients. Because TRA and TRB clonality were tightly correlated in 9 samples, subsequent TCR analyses were focused on TRB only. Antigen receptor sequencing covered samples from 35 to 40 PTCy-treated patients and around 15 of their related bone marrow donors. Public TRB sequences were compared against a database of over 3,000 sequences linked to responses to pathogens, tumor antigens, self-antigens and alloantigens. Blood from all 34 PTCy patients with 1-year posttransplant specimens was subjected to TRB sequencing. What the research found in general, with its limitations: The TRB repertoires of T cells infiltrating skin or GI tract showed only limited overlap with the TRB repertoires of T cells in blood. Across 45 patients, recipient CMV seropositivity and CMV reactivation were highly associated with TRB clonality; PTCy diversity was similar to CNI/methotrexate controls. Donor-recipient similarity was low at 1-2 months but increased during the first year, and donor CD8+ memory clones often dominated later blood repertoires.

This clone was seen at least ten times. This clone's antigen is unknown. Base qualities were left out, and no much larger clone turns up one base away. The time point label, read with the paper, signifies: posttransplant day relative to BM transplant. The treatment or condition label corresponds to: high-dose cyclophosphamide on days +3 and +4 as single-agent GVHD prophylaxis. For conditioning, the PTCy patients got busulfan and fludarabine, then a related or unrelated marrow graft, followed by cyclophosphamide on days +3 and +4. PTCy-treated patients were drawn from a prospective multi-institutional clinical trial. Peripheral blood and bone marrow mononuclear cells were isolated by Ficoll-Hypaque density centrifugation and cryopreserved. Genomic DNA was used for TRB sequencing, which was performed with the immunoSEQ assay at survey resolution or with the hsTCRB kit. The paper's data handling went like this. Initial read processing used immunoSEQ software, and repertoire analyses used the LymphoSeq R package. Clonality was computed as 1 minus normalized Shannon entropy; Gini coefficient was also calculated for each TRB dataset. Phenotypes of unsorted samples were inferred by mapping TRB sequences from sorted subsets of the recipient or donor onto unsorted samples of the same recipient. TCRdb took this table from immuneACCESS and kept in-frame rearrangements with V and J called. Such tables lack part of the clones; where checked against another copy, unresolved V genes explain under half of the gap, and the rest is unexplained. The V and J calls and the clone size are those of that table, but D and trimming were determined from the DNA. Across this sample, over 10,000 clones were tabulated and none appeared just once. Jointly, the top ten make up 20% to 30% of the sample.

The CDR3 covers 15 residues, taking in both the cysteine and the phenylalanine. The retained sequence is limited to the CDR3, 45 bases, with the frame set at the first base. CDR1 and CDR2 (SEHNR, FQNEAQ) derive from the germline V gene (reference sequence). V trim: 0 bases; J trim: 6 bases; unmatched bases: 4. The rearranged segments are TRBV7-9 and TRBJ2-3; TRBD1 matches 9 bases in the middle. The clonotype comes from a female patient aged 40 to 50 who received an allogeneic stem cell transplant from an unrelated donor, was CMV-positive, and had acute GVHD only. The graft donor may be the source of some T cells after a transplant. The specimen comprised PBMCs, sampled after allogeneic stem cell transplant with posttransplant cyclophosphamide. The CDR3 protein is CASSLAGQGRDTQYF. The sequenced DNA: TGTGCCAGCAGCTTAGCAGGACAGGGGAGGGATACGCAGTATTTT.